This TCR beta chain was documented in a study of blood T cell repertoires in COVID-19 (dated by TCRdb to the early 2020s). Regarding the complete study: The collaborator samples originated in the United States, Italy and Spain and spanned the acute and convalescent phases of COVID-19. The material from the prospective study consisted of cDNA or gDNA derived from T cells, B-cell-depleted T cells, or PBMCs. Subjects who had been exposed to COVID-19, were actively infected with it, or had recovered from it provided the deeply sampled blood TCRbeta repertoires that made up the dataset. The repertoires were released in a freely available public database intended as a resource for research on the immune response to SARS-CoV-2. Samples were obtained from the ongoing ImmuneRACE study (first 160 participants) and from 1,254 subjects provided by 6 global collaborators. Nearly every sample came with metadata listing a de-identified subject ID, COVID-19 status, age in years and sex. Where available, HLA class I and class II types were taken from metadata supplied by the sample provider and were not determined by assay-based typing.

Whole blood was collected in K2EDTA tubes by collaborating institutions according to the institutions' own protocols. For TCRbeta analysis, collaborators shipped samples in one of three forms: frozen whole blood, isolated PBMCs, or DNA extracted from either of those sample types. What the research found in general, with its limitations: How much clinical and demographic metadata was included differed by source and by participant, and the metadata was provided uncurated.

As to this clone: Its binding antigen is unknown. There are no base qualities to consult, and no much larger clone falls within one base.

TCRbeta CDR3 regions were amplified from genomic DNA by means of the immunoSEQ Assay, a bias-controlled multiplex PCR. The original pipeline was this. Nucleated cell counts per sample were estimated from amplification of reference gene primers within the assay. To quantify the absolute abundance of each unique TCRbeta CDR3 rearrangement, sequence reads were collapsed and filtered. For each sample, productive Simpson clonality was calculated as the square root of Simpson's diversity index across productive rearrangements. TCRdb took this table from immuneACCESS and kept in-frame rearrangements with V and J called. Such tables lack part of the clones; where checked against another copy, unresolved V genes explain under half of the gap, and the rest is unexplained. The V and J calls and clone size are taken from that table; D and trimming were inferred from the DNA. For this sample there are tens of thousands of clones; about nine tenths appear just once. About 8.3% of the sample is taken by the ten largest.

The CDR3 numbers 11 residues from cysteine through phenylalanine. Of the read, only the CDR3 DNA is kept; its 33 bases are in frame from base 1. CDR1 and CDR2 are drawn from the germline V gene: SNHLY, FYNNEI. The trim is 7 bases for V and 4 bases for J, with a gap of 7 bases between the germline ends. The rearrangement joined TRBV2 to TRBJ1-1, and TRBD1 may be the D gene, going by 6 matching bases. The sample taken for sequencing was peripheral blood. The clonotype comes from a man aged 45-65 years with active COVID-19. The bases are TGTGCCAGCACCAGGGGCACTGAAGCTTTCTTT. This is translated as CASTRGTEAFF.